This record concerns one T cell receptor beta chain sequence. Treatment of any kind had been given to no patient before thyroid surgery. TCRdb redid the clone calls on the PCR reads using MiXCR. The sample lists around 22,000 clones, less than 20% seen once, with about 2.9% in the top ten. This sample stems from a study of metastatic and nonmetastatic thyroid tumors. The CDR3 consists of 15 residues. The germline gives CDR1 MNHEY, CDR2 SVGEGT. The chain is built from TRBV6-2 or TRBV6-3 and TRBJ2-4; 10 bases match TRBD2. The J call may be faulty, since TRBJ2-1 better matches the DNA end. This sequence originates from a male donor with papillary thyroid cancer or a benign thyroid nodule (not recorded which). Some clones in this sample may be carry-over from other donors' samples. Specimen: adjacent normal tissue. The DNA for the CDR3 is TGTGCCAGCAGTCCGCGGGTAGCGGGAGGAGTAAGGCAGTTCTTC. Its protein product is CASSPRVAGGVRQFF.